This entry lists 9 T cell receptor beta chains sequenced from one sample in a study of early T cells in non-severe SARS-CoV-2 infection. TCRdb passed the 5' RACE reads through MiXCR, listing each CDR3 protein once. The data contain 38,000 or so distinct CDR3 sequences, around 4.6% of them singletons. Sequences were obtained from whole blood. The source of these receptors is an adult who was a healthcare worker with PCR-confirmed SARS-CoV-2 infection or an uninfected control (not recorded which).

This clonotype was detected many times. In nucleotides, the CDR3 is TGCGCCAGCAGCTTGGAGGGGCAGGCGGCAAACATTCAGTACTTC. Its translation: CASSLEGQAANIQYF. This chain joins TRBV5-1 and TRBJ2-4, with D perhaps matching TRBD1 (5 bases). CDR3 size: 15 residues. Trimming cost V 0 bases and J 6 bases, with 13 bases left between them. CDR1 and CDR2 from the germline V gene are SGHRS and YFSETQ.

The gene calls are TRBV27 and TRBJ2-2; tentative D call: TRBD1 (5 bases). This CDR3 has 13 residues. Per the germline V gene, CDR1 is MNHEY and CDR2 is SMNVEV (reference sequence). V was pared by 3 bases and J by 4 bases, with 6 bases between. CDR3 sequence reads: CASSFRVTGELFF. CDR3 coding DNA: TGTGCCAGCAGTTTCAGGGTCACCGGGGAGCTGTTTTTT.

This clonotype has ten or more counts. The chain has TRBV4-2 and TRBJ2-3, with unresolved D. There are 14 residues in the CDR3. Germline CDR1 is LGHNA and CDR2 is YNFKEQ. Trimming removed 1 base at V and 2 bases at J, with 7 bases between. The CDR3 sequence is CASSQGAVTDTQYF. For the CDR3, the DNA is TGTGCCAGCAGCCAAGGGGCGGTCACAGATACGCAGTATTTT.

By share of the sample, this clonotype is medium-sized. The chain is built from TRBV3-1 and TRBJ2-1; D assignment may be TRBD1 or TRBD2 (5 bases each). CDR3 length: 14 amino acids. Looked up from germline, CDR1 is LGHDT and CDR2 is YNNKEL (reference sequence). Trimming removed 1 base from V and 5 bases from J, with 9 bases in between. CDR3: CASSQAGAHNEQFF. DNA for the CDR3: TGTGCCAGCAGCCAAGCCGGGGCCCACAATGAGCAGTTCTTC.

This clonotype was detected ten times or more. The chain links TRBV7-6 to TRBJ2-6; D remains unclear. Trimming stripped 5 bases from V and 0 bases from J, with 8 bases between. From germline, CDR1 is SGHVS and CDR2 FNYEAQ. This CDR3 is 15 amino acids long. The CDR3 sequence is CASSALSSGANVLTF. The CDR3 nucleotides read TGTGCCAGCAGCGCACTTAGCTCTGGGGCCAACGTCCTGACTTTC. The complete variable domain, with remaining parts taken from reference TRBV7-6 and TRBJ2-6, reads GAGVSQSPRYKVTKRGQDVALRCDPISGHVSLYWYRQALGQGPEFLTYFNYEAQQDKSGLPNDRFSAERPEGSISTLTIQRTEQRDSAMYRCASSALSSGANVLTFGAGSRLTVL.

There are many counts of this clonotype. The gene calls are TRBV20-1 and TRBJ2-1; 7 bases align to TRBD1. CDR3 length: 13 residues. J was trimmed by 4 bases and V by 3 bases; bases with no gene match: 3. Looked up from germline, CDR1 is DFQATT and CDR2 is SNEGSKA (reference sequence). CDR3 sequence: CSARRGPYNEQFF. The CDR3 region has the DNA TGCAGTGCTAGGAGGGGGCCGTACAATGAGCAGTTCTTC.

This clonotype came up many times. V is TRBV29-1 and J is TRBJ2-1, with 7 nucleotides matching TRBD1. This CDR3 contains 13 residues. The germline V gene has CDR1 SQVTM and CDR2 ANQGSEA. With V trimmed by 6 bases and J by 7 bases, 9 bases remained unmatched. The CDR3 is CSVYRGMENEQFF. The CDR3 DNA follows: TGCAGCGTGTACAGGGGTATGGAGAATGAGCAGTTCTTC.

This clonotype has ten or more counts. The J gene is TRBJ2-2, the V gene TRBV6-6; D is possibly TRBD1 (6 bases). V was clipped by 6 bases and J by 1 base, with 9 bases between them. CDR1 and CDR2 from the germline V gene are MNHNY and SVGAGI (reference sequence). The length of the CDR3 is 14 residues. DNA of the CDR3: TGTGCCAGCAGAAGGGGACAGAACACCGGGGAGCTGTTTTTT. Its protein product is CASRRGQNTGELFF.

This clonotype was seen repeatedly, ten times or more. This rearrangement joins TRBV12-3 or TRBV12-4 to TRBJ1-1, with 7 bases identical to TRBD1. There are 13 residues in the CDR3. Unmatched junction bases numbered 4, after V lost 6 bases and J lost 3 bases. The CDR3 region has the DNA TGTGCCAGCAGCATCAGGGGGGACACTGAAGCTTTCTTT. Translated: CASSIRGDTEAFF.